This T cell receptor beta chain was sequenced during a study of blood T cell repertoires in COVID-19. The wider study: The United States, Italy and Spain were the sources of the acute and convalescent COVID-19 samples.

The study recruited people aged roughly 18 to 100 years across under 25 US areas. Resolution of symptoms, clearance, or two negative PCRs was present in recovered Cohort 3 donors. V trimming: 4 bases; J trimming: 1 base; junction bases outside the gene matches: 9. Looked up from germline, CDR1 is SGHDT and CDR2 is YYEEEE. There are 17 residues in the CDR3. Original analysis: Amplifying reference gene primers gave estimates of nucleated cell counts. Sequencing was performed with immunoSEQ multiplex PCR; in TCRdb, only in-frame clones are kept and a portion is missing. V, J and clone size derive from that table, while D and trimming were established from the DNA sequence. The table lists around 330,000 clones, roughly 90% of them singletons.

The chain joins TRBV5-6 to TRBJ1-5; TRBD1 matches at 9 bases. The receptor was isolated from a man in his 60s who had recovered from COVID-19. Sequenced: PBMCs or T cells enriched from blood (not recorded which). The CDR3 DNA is TGTGCCAGCAGCATGGGACAGGGAATTGGGAGCAATCAGCCCCAGCATTTT. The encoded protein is CASSMGQGIGSNQPQHF.